This T cell receptor beta chain was captured in a study of T cell repertoires in aging, cancer and after chemotherapy (dated by TCRdb to the late 2010s). About the investigation overall: The donors fell into six age groups ranging from 30 or younger to 70 or older, and each group had at least three individuals. Control TCR repertoires from healthy donors were recorded across several months to years, and re-sampling revealed clear clonal overlap. Roughly 9.6 million TCR reads were contained in the full dataset. To examine immunoaging and T cell reconstitution after chemotherapy, the study profiled TCR beta repertoires in peripheral blood from healthy donors and cancer patients. Alongside some 100 healthy donors serving as a reference group, the cohort included roughly 220 cancer patients, of whom some 91 had hematological cancers and 124 had solid cancers. General study outcomes and caveats: According to the authors, the repertoire data do not allow conclusions to be drawn about immunological memory after chemotherapy. Compared with age-matched healthy donors, untreated patients with hematological or solid cancers had significantly lower TCR diversity and higher clonality in blood. In healthy donors, the decline in TCR diversity with age was mainly due to loss of richness, whereas in cancer patients loss of evenness also played a role. In both cancer cohorts, median generation probability rose over the chemotherapy interval, which suggests that the repertoire was reconstituted through rebound thymic output.

Points on this clonotype: It has no known antigen specificity. No qualities accompany the bases; no much larger clone lies one base away.

Genomic DNA extracted from peripheral blood, rather than sorted cells or RNA, was used as the source for amplification of TCR beta rearrangements. Using a mixed TRB-A/B primer pool, multiplex touch-down PCR amplified rearranged TRB sequences covering the V, D and J segments. Illumina adapters and sample indices were attached to the amplicons in two consecutive PCR reactions using Phusion HS II polymerase. After gel purification with the NucleoSpin Gel and PCR Clean-up kit, the amplicons were checked using Qubit and an Agilent 2100 Bioanalyzer. The libraries were sequenced on an Illumina MiSeq with 600-cycle, single-indexed, paired-end runs. Under the source paper's analysis protocol: MiXCR versions 2.12 and 3.0.5 were used to process the TRB sequences. Each unique CDR3 nucleotide sequence counted as one clone, and only productive sequences with at least two reads were retained. The repertoire metrics were Shannon diversity, evenness, clonality (defined as one minus evenness), and alpha-parameterized diversity profiles covering alpha 0 to 5. The IGoR algorithm was used to calculate generation probabilities for clones in the paired samples taken before and after chemotherapy. TCRdb handled the public reads itself, with Q25 trimming in fastp and clone calling in MiXCR, and kept productive beta chains. Each record represents a unique CDR3 protein, reported with the most common genes and DNA among its rows. The V and J calls and clone size are TCRdb's, not the authors'. Present in this sample are around 15,000 distinct CDR3 sequences, 45% to 50% of which were seen just once. The ten biggest clones cover about 10% of the sample.

Including cysteine and phenylalanine, the CDR3 has 16 amino acids. Only CDR3 DNA is held: 48 bases, read in frame from base 1. The germline V gene specifies MRHNA as CDR1 and SNTAGT as CDR2. Trimming removed 5 bases from V and 5 bases from J, leaving 20 bases between the germline ends. The rearrangement joined TRBV6-4 to TRBJ2-3; tentative D gene TRBD2, with 6 bases matching. Input material: blood. The receptor was isolated from a human donor in good health. The CDR3 reads as follows: CASSPLPRGSGDTQYF. The DNA sequence is TGTGCCAGCAGTCCCCTTCCCCGGGGGAGCGGAGATACGCAGTATTTT.